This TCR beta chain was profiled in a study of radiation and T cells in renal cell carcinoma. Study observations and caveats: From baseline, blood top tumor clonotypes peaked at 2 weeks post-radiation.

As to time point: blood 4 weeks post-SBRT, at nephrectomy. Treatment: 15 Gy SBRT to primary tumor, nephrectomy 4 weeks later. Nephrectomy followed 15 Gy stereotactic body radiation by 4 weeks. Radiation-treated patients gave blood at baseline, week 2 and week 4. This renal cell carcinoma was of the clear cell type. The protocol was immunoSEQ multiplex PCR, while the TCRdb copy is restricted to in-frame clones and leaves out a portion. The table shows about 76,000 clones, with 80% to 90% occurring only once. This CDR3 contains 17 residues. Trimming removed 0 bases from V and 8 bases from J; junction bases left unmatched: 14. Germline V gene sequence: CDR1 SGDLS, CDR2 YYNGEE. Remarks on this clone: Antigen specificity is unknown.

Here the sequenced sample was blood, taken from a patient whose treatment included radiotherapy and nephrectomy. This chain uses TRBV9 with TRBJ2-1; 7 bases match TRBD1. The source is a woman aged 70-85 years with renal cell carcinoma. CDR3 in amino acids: CASSVERGRKGDYEQFF. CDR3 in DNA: TGTGCCAGCAGCGTAGAGAGGGGGCGAAAGGGAGACTATGAGCAGTTCTTC.